This is a list of T cell receptor beta chains from one sample in a study of metastatic and nonmetastatic thyroid tumors. MiXCR reprocessed the PCR reads for TCRdb. The repertoire holds some 15,000 clones, with roughly an eighth as singletons. The specimen sequenced was tumor tissue. These receptors all come from a female donor with papillary thyroid cancer or a benign thyroid nodule (not recorded which). Some clones in this sample may be carry-over from other donors' samples. CDR3s include the opening cysteine and the closing phenylalanine or tryptophan. D genes are given only for firm matches. Clone size is not always given. Where it is, it says once, few, many or a class for expanded clones.

clone_size j_call d_call v_call cdr3_aa cdr3_nt
medium-sized TRBJ2-5 TRBD2 TRBV12-3/TRBV12-4 CASSRRTSGGQETQYF TGTGCCAGCAGTCGCAGGACTAGCGGGGGGCAAGAGACCCAGTACTTC
many TRBJ2-4 - TRBV10-1 CASSPDFGVNIQYF TGCGCCAGCAGCCCCGATTTCGGTGTGAACATTCAGTACTTC
many TRBJ2-7 TRBD2 TRBV19 CASSLTSGTYEQYF TGTGCCAGTAGTTTGACTAGCGGGACCTACGAGCAGTACTTC
many TRBJ2-6 - TRBV5-1 CASSLAMGGGGANVLTF TGCGCCAGCAGCTTGGCCATGGGAGGGGGAGGGGCCAACGTCCTGACTTTC
many TRBJ1-4 - TRBV6-6 CASSYFSGGGNEKLFF TGTGCCAGCAGTTATTTCTCGGGGGGAGGTAATGAAAAACTGTTTTTT
- TRBJ2-1 - TRBV7-3 CASSLTGDGYNEQFF TGTGCCAGCAGCTTAACGGGAGACGGCTACAATGAGCAGTTCTTC
many TRBJ2-1 - TRBV7-2 CASSLARQNNEQFF TGTGCCAGCAGCTTAGCGCGGCAGAACAATGAGCAGTTCTTC
many TRBJ1-6 TRBD1 TRBV12-3/TRBV12-4 CASSNRQGGNSPLHF TGTGCCAGCAGTAACCGACAGGGTGGCAATTCACCCCTCCACTTT
many TRBJ2-7 TRBD2 TRBV5-1 CASSLNVGGGNEQYF TGCGCCAGCAGCTTGAATGTGGGCGGGGGGAACGAGCAGTACTTC
- TRBJ2-3 - TRBV27 CASRYSGTDTQYF TGTGCCAGCAGATACTCCGGAACAGATACGCAGTATTTT
medium-sized TRBJ2-1 - TRBV28 CASSPPRLYNEQFF TGTGCCAGCAGTCCACCGAGACTTTACAATGAGCAGTTCTTC
many TRBJ1-5 TRBD1 TRBV20-1 CSARFPLQGDQPQHF TGCAGTGCTAGGTTCCCCCTACAGGGGGATCAGCCCCAGCATTTT
many TRBJ2-1 TRBD2 TRBV19 CASSLRLAGGRRNEQFF TGTGCCAGTAGTCTCAGACTAGCGGGAGGCCGAAGGAATGAGCAGTTCTTC
- TRBJ2-7 - TRBV30 CAWSVLQGPYEVYF TGTGCCTGGAGTGTACTACAGGGCCCCTACGAGGTGTACTTC
few TRBJ2-2 - TRBV28 CASVTVSTGELFF TGTGCCAGCGTCACAGTGAGTACCGGGGAGCTGTTTTTT
few TRBJ1-2 - TRBV6-1 CASSEYGYTF TGTGCCAGCAGTGAATATGGCTACACCTTC
many TRBJ2-7 TRBD1 TRBV7-3 CASSAGDSFHEQYF TGTGCCAGCAGCGCCGGGGACAGCTTCCACGAGCAGTACTTC
few TRBJ2-7 - TRBV6-5 CASSYRQGIDEQYF TGTGCCAGCAGTTACCGGCAGGGGATCGACGAGCAGTACTTC
- TRBJ2-3 - TRBV30 CAWGRLGTDTQYF TGTGCCTGGGGGCGGCTGGGCACAGATACGCAGTATTTT
many TRBJ2-1 - TRBV11-1 CASSRRLDNEQFF TGTGCCAGCAGCAGACGACTGGATAATGAGCAGTTCTTC
medium-sized TRBJ1-4 - TRBV5-5 CASSLVWANNEKLFF TGTGCCAGCAGCTTGGTGTGGGCCAATAATGAAAAACTGTTTTTT
many TRBJ1-1 TRBD1 TRBV2 CASTGVLQGMNTEAFF TGTGCCAGCACGGGGGTCCTACAGGGGATGAACACTGAAGCTTTCTTT
many TRBJ2-1 - TRBV5-1 CASSLAGNEQFF TGCGCCAGCAGCTTGGCGGGCAATGAGCAGTTCTTC
many TRBJ1-5 - TRBV6-1 CASSLEGNNQPQHF TGTGCCAGCAGTTTGGAGGGTAACAATCAGCCCCAGCATTTT
many TRBJ1-2 TRBD1 TRBV19 CASSIGQGASYGYTF TGTGCCAGTAGTATCGGACAGGGGGCATCCTATGGCTACACCTTC
many TRBJ1-6 TRBD1 TRBV7-6 CASSLVGDSGDSPLHF TGTGCCAGCAGCTTAGTTGGGGACAGCGGTGATTCACCCCTCCACTTT
many TRBJ1-3 - TRBV3-1 CASSQTGNTIYF TGTGCCAGCAGCCAAACCGGAAACACCATATATTTT
- TRBJ2-1 - TRBV6-1 CASSVGNEQFF TGTGCCAGCAGTGTGGGCAATGAGCAGTTCTTC
- TRBJ2-3 TRBD2 TRBV5-4 CASRVSGGRTDTQYF TGTGCCAGCAGAGTTAGCGGGGGCCGCACAGATACGCAGTATTTT
many TRBJ1-5 - TRBV15 CATSSGTQYSNQPQHF TGTGCCACCAGCAGTGGGACACAATATAGCAATCAGCCCCAGCATTTT
many TRBJ1-5 - TRBV28 CASSEAGPHQPQHF TGTGCCAGCAGCGAGGCAGGCCCCCACCAGCCCCAGCATTTT
large TRBJ1-5 - TRBV3-1 CASSGGAGSSNQPQHF TGTGCCAGCAGCGGAGGGGCTGGGTCGAGCAATCAGCCCCAGCATTTT
many TRBJ2-7 TRBD1 TRBV9 CASSPRTGYSYEQYF TGTGCCAGCAGCCCACGGACAGGCTACTCCTACGAGCAGTACTTC
- TRBJ2-1 TRBD2 TRBV30 CAWRVLAGVGNEQFF TGTGCCTGGAGAGTACTAGCGGGAGTTGGCAATGAGCAGTTCTTC
- TRBJ2-2 - TRBV7-6 CTSSVDRLNTGGLFF TGTACCAGCAGCGTTGACAGGCTGAACACCGGGGGGCTGTTTTTT
many TRBJ1-6 - TRBV10-3 CAISRDTRSPLHF TGTGCCATCAGCCGGGACACTCGGTCACCCCTCCACTTT
many TRBJ2-2 TRBD2 TRBV6-1 CASKLAGAVGGELFF TGTGCCAGCAAGCTAGCGGGAGCAGTAGGCGGGGAGCTGTTTTTT
many TRBJ2-1 - TRBV12-3/TRBV12-4 CASAETGTSYNEQFF TGTGCCAGCGCAGAGACGGGGACTTCCTACAATGAGCAGTTCTTC
many TRBJ2-5 - TRBV14 CASSQRHQETQYF TGTGCCAGCAGCCAAAGGCACCAAGAGACCCAGTACTTC
many TRBJ1-4 TRBD1 TRBV7-2 CASSLAPGGGEKLFF TGTGCCAGCAGCTTAGCCCCAGGGGGTGGTGAAAAACTGTTTTTT
many TRBJ1-3 - TRBV4-1 CASSPGGGSGNTIYF TGCGCCAGCAGCCCCGGGGGGGGCTCTGGAAACACCATATATTTT
- TRBJ2-3 TRBD2 TRBV20-1 CSARGTSGRAGTDTQYF TGCAGTGCTAGAGGGACTAGCGGGAGGGCGGGCACAGATACGCAGTATTTT
many TRBJ2-7 - TRBV28 CASRESGQYEQYF TGTGCCAGCAGGGAGTCCGGGCAATACGAGCAGTACTTC
many TRBJ2-7 TRBD1 TRBV6-1 CASSARLGQGAGEQYF TGTGCCAGCAGTGCGCGCCTGGGACAGGGGGCAGGCGAGCAGTACTTC
many TRBJ2-2 - TRBV25-1 CASGTTGELFF TGTGCCAGTGGGACTACCGGGGAGCTGTTTTTT
many TRBJ1-2 - TRBV20-1 CSARDLGRDGYTF TGCAGTGCTAGAGATCTAGGGAGGGATGGCTACACCTTC
many TRBJ2-5 - TRBV6-2/TRBV6-3 CASSSTRWETQYF TGTGCCAGCAGTTCGACCCGATGGGAGACCCAGTACTTC
few TRBJ1-5 - TRBV19 CASCEEGWQPQHF TGTGCCAGTTGTGAGGAGGGTTGGCAGCCACAGCATTTT
many TRBJ2-3 - TRBV27 CASSIRVPGGFNTDTQYF TGTGCCAGCAGTATCAGGGTTCCGGGCGGATTTAACACAGATACGCAGTATTTT
medium-sized TRBJ2-7 - TRBV12-3/TRBV12-4 CASSIPGPPYEQYF TGTGCCAGCAGTATCCCGGGACCTCCCTACGAGCAGTACTTC
many TRBJ2-1 TRBD2 TRBV7-3 CASSLNAGGPNEQFF TGTGCCAGCAGCTTAAACGCGGGAGGGCCGAATGAGCAGTTCTTC